The 13 T cell receptor beta chains given below trace back to one sample, sequenced in a study of regulatory T cells in long-lasting Graves disease (dated by TCRdb to about 2021). Library preparation employed multiplex PCR. The sequencing machine was an Illumina HiSeq 4000. To build TCR beta libraries, CDR3 regions were amplified by Arm-PCR using iRepertoire HTBI primers. The raw public data were reprocessed by TCRdb itself: fastp quality trimming at Q25, MiXCR clonotype calling, in-frame beta chains only. Each CDR3 protein appears once, grouped with its most common genes and DNA. The sample table contains 450,000 to 500,000 distinct CDR3 sequences; only one count was recorded for around 15% of them. The top ten clones comprise less than 15% of the sample. The time point label for this specimen denotes: newly diagnosed GD, antithyroid drugs for less than 3 months. RNA was extracted from PBMCs in TRIzol for both TCR sequencing and RNA sequencing.

The same data also contributed to another study, on T cells in Graves' hyperthyroidism and ophthalmopathy.

The material sequenced was peripheral blood mononuclear cells (PBMCs), taken at new diagnosis, from a patient treated with antithyroid drugs. The receptors come from a man aged 35 to 55 with Graves disease. Donor details come from another sample of the same person, matched by shared clones.

Points on this clonotype: It may be a read error: a sequence one base away is much more abundant. This chain uses TRBV28 with TRBJ2-1, with D hard to call. CDR1 MDHEN and CDR2 SYDVKM come from the germline V gene. Trimming shortened V by 5 bases and J by 9 bases, and 11 bases separated the two germline ends. The CDR3 sequence is 12 residues long. This chain's CDR3 is CASSRPSGEQFF. The CDR3 DNA reads TGTGCCAGCAGTCGCCCCTCAGGTGAGCAGTTCTTC.

The chain recombines TRBV29-1 with TRBJ2-7; D unresolved. Germline CDR1 is SQVTM and CDR2 is ANQGSEA. Trimming took 7 bases from V and 5 from J, leaving 9 bases between them. CDR3 size: 10 residues. The CDR3 reads CSAIGDEQYF. The CDR3 DNA is TGCAGCGCTATCGGTGACGAGCAGTACTTC.

This clonotype was counted at least ten times. The chain couples TRBV9 to TRBJ2-1, with 12 positions matching TRBD2. CDR1 SGDLS and CDR2 YYNGEE come from the germline V gene. CDR3 length: 16 residues. The J segment lost 7 bases and the V segment lost 4 bases, leaving 9 bases of the junction unmatched. The CDR3 region has the DNA TGTGCCAGCAGCCAGACTAGCGGGAGTGTCAGGAATGAGCAGTTCTTC. This encodes CASSQTSGSVRNEQFF.

In its sample, this clonotype was seen a few times. The chain is built from TRBV5-1 and TRBJ1-6, with TRBD1 matching 7 bases. The CDR3 runs to 14 residues. V trimming: 1 base; J trimming: 10 bases; junction bases outside the gene matches: 5. The germline CDR1 and CDR2 sequences are SGHRS and YFSETQ. The DNA for the CDR3 is TGCGCCAGCAGCTTGTGGGGGACAGACTCACCCCTCCACTTT. Encoded protein: CASSLWGTDSPLHF.

The rearrangement links TRBV5-1 to TRBJ1-2, with a tentative D call TRBD1 (5 bases). CDR3 length equals 13 residues. Trimming stripped 0 bases from V and 7 bases from J, with 10 bases between. Looked up from germline, CDR1 is SGHRS and CDR2 is YFSETQ. CDR3 in DNA: TGCGCCAGCAGCTTGGATTCGGGGCTTGGCTACACCTTC. Translation gives CASSLDSGLGYTF.

The chain combines TRBV5-1 with TRBJ2-7; 10 bases line up with TRBD1. J was trimmed by 0 bases and V by 0 bases; bases with no gene match: 3. Germline V gene lookup returns CDR1 SGHRS and CDR2 YFSETQ. The CDR3 consists of 16 residues. DNA for the CDR3: TGCGCCAGCAGCTTGGGAGGGACAGGGGCCTCCTACGAGCAGTACTTC. Amino acid sequence: CASSLGGTGASYEQYF.

This clonotype was seen repeatedly, ten times or more. The V gene is TRBV2, the J gene TRBJ2-2; possibly TRBD1 for D (5 bases). The CDR3 length is 17 residues. V lost 5 bases and J lost 5, with 21 bases in between. CDR1 is SNHLY, CDR2 FYNNEI, per germline. Here the CDR3 DNA reads TGTGCCAGCAGTTTAGACAGACCTACTCTCGGAACCGGGGAGCTGTTTTTT. Protein sequence: CASSLDRPTLGTGELFF.

Turning to this clonotype: One base away lies a much larger clone, so this may be a sequencing read error. The conserved phenylalanine or tryptophan normally closing the CDR3 is absent here, so this likely arose from a read error. The chain carries TRBV12-3 or TRBV12-4 and TRBJ2-7; D unresolved. Trimming cost V 5 bases and J 6 bases, with 11 bases left between them. CDR3 size: 12 residues. CDR3 amino acids: CASSMKYREQYL. The CDR3 DNA sequence: TGTGCCAGCAGTATGAAATATCGCGAGCAGTACTTA.

The DNA of the CDR3 is TGTGCCAGCAGTCCCGGGACAGGGGGCCCTCTTCTCGAAGAGACCCAGTACTTC. It is translated as CASSPGTGGPLLEETQYF. The chain carries TRBV2 and TRBJ2-5; 12 bases match TRBD1. The CDR3 sequence is 18 residues long. Losses at the gene ends were 5 bases for V and 3 bases for J; bases not matched to a gene: 13. The germline V gene encodes CDR1 SNHLY and CDR2 FYNNEI. The full variable domain, with the rest looked up from reference TRBV2 and TRBJ2-5, is EPEVTQTPSHQVTQMGQEVILRCVPISNHLYFYWYRQILGQKVEFLVSFYNNEISEKSEIFDDQFSVERPDGSNFTLKIRSTKLEDSAMYFCASSPGTGGPLLEETQYFGPGTRLLVL.

As for this clonotype: One end of the junction fails to match germline, which may point to a read error. The V call is TRBV6-4, the J call TRBJ1-1; D ambiguous. The CDR3 has 14 amino acids. Germline V gives CDR1 MRHNA, CDR2 SNTAGT. The CDR3 nucleotides read TGTGCCAGCAGGGACTGGAGTCGTGGCACTGAAGCTTTCTTT. This encodes CASRDWSRGTEAFF.

There are a few counts of this clonotype. V gene TRBV12-5 combines with J gene TRBJ2-1; D gene uncertain. Trimming took 3 bases from V and 6 from J, leaving 12 bases between them. Looked up from germline, CDR1 is LGHNT and CDR2 is FRNRAP. This CDR3 is 14 amino acids long. The CDR3 coding sequence is TGTGCTAGTGGTTTTCCCCGGGTAATCAATGAGCAGTTCTTC. It translates to CASGFPRVINEQFF.

Regarding this clonotype: Likely a read error: the CDR3 ends without its conserved phenylalanine or tryptophan. The chain links TRBV4-2 to TRBJ2-1, with D perhaps TRBD2 (6 bases). The germline V and J ends were trimmed by 2 bases and 7 bases, with 12 bases remaining between them. This CDR3 region has 14 residues. Germline V lookup: CDR1 LGHNA, CDR2 YNFKEQ. The CDR3 loop reads CASSQQAGSNEQFI. In DNA, the CDR3 is TGTGCCAGCAGCCAACAAGCGGGCTCTAATGAGCAGTTCATC.

This clonotype was detected many times. The chain is built from TRBV28 and TRBJ2-1, with a weak D call TRBD2 (6 bases). The CDR3 is 12 residues long. Per the germline V gene, CDR1 is MDHEN and CDR2 is SYDVKM. The V and J ends lost 3 bases and 7 bases respectively, with 7 bases between them. Written as DNA, the CDR3 is TGTGCCAGCAGTTTGCTAGCGAATGAGCAGTTCTTC. Translation gives CASSLLANEQFF.